Listed below are T cell receptor beta chains from one sample, sequenced in a study of T cell responses to AZD1222 COVID-19 vaccine. Assay used: immunoSEQ multiplex PCR; TCRdb lists only in-frame clones, some missing. The sample has approximately 120,000 clones, roughly 89% seen once. The sample consisted of peripheral blood, taken on day 0 of MenACWY control vaccination. Receptors were obtained from an adult in good health. CDR3s include the opening cysteine and the closing phenylalanine or tryptophan. D genes are given only for firm matches. Size tells how often a clone was seen (once, few, many) or the class of an expanded clone, and some rows leave it out.

d_call,j_call,v_call,clone_size,cdr3_nt,cdr3_aa
NA,TRBJ2-7,TRBV4-2,once,TGTGCCAGCAGCCAATACGCCAGCCCCTACGAGCAGTACTTC,CASSQYASPYEQYF
NA,TRBJ2-7,TRBV5-1,NA,TGCGCCAGCAGCTTGGATTACCAAGCGGTCGAGCAGTACTTC,CASSLDYQAVEQYF
TRBD1,TRBJ2-4,TRBV7-6,NA,TGTGCCAGCAGCTTAGGCCCCGACAGGGCCGGAGCCAAAAACATTCAGTACTTC,CASSLGPDRAGAKNIQYF
NA,TRBJ2-2,TRBV24-1,NA,TGTGCCACCAGTGATTTGGGGCAGGGCAATACCGGGGAGCTGTTTTTT,CATSDLGQGNTGELFF
NA,TRBJ1-2,TRBV4-2,NA,TGTGCCAGCAGCCAAGAAGGATCTTACTATGGCTACACCTTC,CASSQEGSYYGYTF
NA,TRBJ2-3,TRBV27,NA,TGTGCCAGCAGTTCTTACTTGAACCAGGGACTTTGGGATACGCAGTATTTT,CASSSYLNQGLWDTQYF
NA,TRBJ1-1,TRBV28,NA,TGTGCCAGCAGCGAGGGACGTCTCCTTCTGAACACTGAAGCTTTCTTT,CASSEGRLLLNTEAFF
TRBD2,TRBJ2-5,TRBV3-1/TRBV3-2,NA,TGTGCCAGCAGCCGACTAGCGGGAGATAGAGAGACCCAGTACTTC,CASSRLAGDRETQYF
NA,TRBJ2-1,TRBV19,NA,TGTGCCAGTAGTGCCCGCGGAGGGGGCGCAGGGTCCTCCTACAATGAGCAGTTCTTC,CASSARGGGAGSSYNEQFF
TRBD1,TRBJ2-7,TRBV14,NA,TGTGCCAGCAGCAGACAGGGCGCCTCCCTCGAGCAGTACTTC,CASSRQGASLEQYF
NA,TRBJ1-2,TRBV5-6,NA,TGTGCCAGCAGCTTGGCCGGATCAGTCGAGAGCTACACCTTC,CASSLAGSVESYTF
NA,TRBJ2-3,TRBV4-3,NA,TGCGCCAGCAGCCAAGACGGTCTCACAGATACGCAGTATTTT,CASSQDGLTDTQYF
TRBD1,TRBJ2-7,TRBV11-2,NA,TGTGCCAGCAGCACCGTATCCCGGGACAGGTCCTCCTACGAGCAGTACTTC,CASSTVSRDRSSYEQYF
NA,TRBJ1-1,TRBV7-9,NA,TGTGCCAGCAGCTTCGGGGACACTGAAGCTTTCTTT,CASSFGDTEAFF
TRBD2,TRBJ2-7,TRBV28,once,TGTGCCAGCAGTTTATACGGTAGCGGGCCCTCCTACGAGCAGTACTTC,CASSLYGSGPSYEQYF
TRBD2,TRBJ2-1,TRBV5-1,few,TGCGCCAGCAGCGATACCGGGACTAGCCCCAATGAGCAGTTCTTC,CASSDTGTSPNEQFF
NA,TRBJ1-1,TRBV30,NA,TGTGCCTGGAGGACAGCAAACACTGAAGCTTTCTTT,CAWRTANTEAFF
TRBD1,TRBJ1-5,TRBV5-4,once,TGTGCCAGCAGCCCCGGGACAGGGATCAATCAGCCCCAGCATTTT,CASSPGTGINQPQHF
NA,TRBJ1-2,TRBV18,NA,TGTGCCAGCTCACCACCATCAGGGCCTTCCTATGGCTACACCTTC,CASSPPSGPSYGYTF
NA,TRBJ2-1,TRBV24-1,few,TGTGCCACCAGTGATTCGGGCGGGCCCTACAATGAGCAGTTCTTC,CATSDSGGPYNEQFF
TRBD1,TRBJ1-2,TRBV9,NA,TGTGCCAGCAGCGTAGGGGGACAGGGCAAGGATGGCTACACCTTC,CASSVGGQGKDGYTF
NA,TRBJ2-7,TRBV21-1,NA,TGTGCCATTCGACTCCTCCCGGAGGCCTACGAGCAGTACTTC,CAIRLLPEAYEQYF
NA,TRBJ2-1,TRBV3-1/TRBV3-2,NA,TGTGCCAGCAGCCAAGATCTTGGGAGCCTCGAGCAGTTCTTC,CASSQDLGSLEQFF
NA,TRBJ2-3,TRBV11-3,once,TGTGCCAGCAGCTTAGAAGGCAGGGATACGCAGTATTTT,CASSLEGRDTQYF
NA,TRBJ2-1,TRBV9,NA,TGTGCCAGCAGCGTAGAGGAGTACAATGAGCAGTTCTTC,CASSVEEYNEQFF
NA,TRBJ2-7,TRBV4-3,NA,TGCGCCAGCAGCCACAACTGGGGGAAACCCTGCTACGAGCAGTACTTC,CASSHNWGKPCYEQYF
NA,TRBJ1-3,TRBV5-1,NA,TGCGCCAGCAGCTTGGTGGCGGCAGGGAGGGACTCTGGAAACACCATATATTTT,CASSLVAAGRDSGNTIYF
NA,TRBJ2-1,TRBV11-2,NA,TGTGCCAGCAGCTTAGGGGTGGATGAGCAGTTCTTC,CASSLGVDEQFF
NA,TRBJ1-3,TRBV29-1,NA,TGCAGCGTTCAGGGGACCTCTGGAAACACCATATATTTT,CSVQGTSGNTIYF
NA,TRBJ2-3,TRBV5-4,NA,TGTGCCAGCAGCTTGCGCGGAGCAGATACGCAGTATTTT,CASSLRGADTQYF
NA,TRBJ1-2,TRBV10-3,NA,TGTGCCATCAGTGAATCGGGTGGCTACACCTTC,CAISESGGYTF
NA,TRBJ1-5,TRBV5-5,once,TGTGCCAGCAGCTTGGCCCCTCCTGATAGCAATCAGCCCCAGCATTTT,CASSLAPPDSNQPQHF
NA,TRBJ1-3,TRBV7-3,NA,TGTGCCAGCGGGAATCCGACAGGTCCGCAAAACACCATATATTTT,CASGNPTGPQNTIYF
TRBD2,TRBJ2-1,TRBV7-8,NA,TGTGCCAGCAGCTCTCCCGGTGACAGGGCAGCGGGAGGGCCGCAAAATGAGCAGTTCTTC,CASSSPGDRAAGGPQNEQFF
TRBD1,TRBJ1-2,TRBV5-1,once,TGCGCCAGCAGCTTGGCGACAGCAGGGGGCGTCAACTATGGCTACACCTTC,CASSLATAGGVNYGYTF
NA,TRBJ2-1,TRBV3-1/TRBV3-2,NA,TGTGCCAGCAGCCAAGACACTTTTGGGAATGAGCAGTTCTTC,CASSQDTFGNEQFF
TRBD1,TRBJ1-2,TRBV7-9,NA,TGTGCCAGCAGCAACAGGGGGCGCGACGGCTATGGCTACACCTTC,CASSNRGRDGYGYTF
TRBD1,TRBJ2-7,TRBV6-5,NA,TGTGCCAGCAGTTATTCGGGACAGGGATACGAGCAGTACTTC,CASSYSGQGYEQYF
TRBD2,TRBJ2-7,TRBV10-3,once,TGTGCCATCAGTGAGCGCGGGAGCTCCTACGAGCAGTACTTC,CAISERGSSYEQYF
NA,TRBJ1-1,TRBV7-2,NA,TGTGCCAGCAGCCGGACAGCCTTCATGAACACTGAAGCTTTCTTT,CASSRTAFMNTEAFF
NA,TRBJ1-2,TRBV24-1,NA,TGTGCCACCAGTGATTTTTACGGCTACACCTTC,CATSDFYGYTF